Presented here are 32 T cell receptor beta chains from one specimen sequenced in a study of T cells in Graves' hyperthyroidism and ophthalmopathy (dated by TCRdb to between 2018 and 2021). Preparation of the library involved multiplex PCR. The instrument given in TCRdb is Illumina HiSeq 2000. The TCR beta CDR3 regions were amplified from the RNA transcripts. The TCR CDR3 was subjected to a first round of RT-PCR using the HTBI primer set and the Qiagen OneStep RT-PCR kit. TCRdb handled the public reads itself, with Q25 trimming in fastp and clone calling in MiXCR, and kept productive beta chains. When rows share a CDR3 protein, they turn into one entry using the most common DNA and genes. The sample table lists a few hundred thousand distinct CDR3 sequences, around 50% of them with a count of one. The ten largest make up around two fifths of the sample. The sequenced sample consisted of peripheral blood or thyroid tissue (not recorded which). These receptors came from an adult woman with Graves' disease, either hyperthyroidism or ophthalmopathy (not recorded which).

This clonotype was found many times. The CDR3 protein is CSARTNNQPQHF. The CDR3 DNA reads TGCAGTGCTCGGACTAACAATCAGCCCCAGCATTTT. The chain links TRBV20-1 to TRBJ1-5; no reliable D call. This CDR3 contains 12 residues. Trimming cost V 5 bases and J 3 bases, with 8 bases left between them. The germline V gene encodes CDR1 DFQATT and CDR2 SNEGSKA (reference sequence).

This chain connects TRBV7-2 to TRBJ2-1, with 12 positions matching TRBD2. The CDR3 length is 15 residues. CDR1 is SGHTA and CDR2 is FQGNSA in the germline V gene. After removal of 4 bases from V and 8 bases from J, the junction contained 6 bases not matched to a gene. This CDR3 reads CASSSGLAGSYEQFF. CDR3 nucleotide sequence: TGTGCCAGCAGCTCCGGACTAGCGGGAAGTTATGAGCAGTTCTTC.

This clonotype was counted many times. This sequence joins TRBV7-9 and TRBJ1-1; D gene uncertain. Germline loops: CDR1 SEHNR, CDR2 FQNEAQ (reference sequence). Trimming left V 6 bases short and J 4 bases short, with 12 bases between. This CDR3 comprises 13 residues. Written as DNA, the CDR3 is TGTGCCAGCAGGTATGGGCGGGGCACTGAAGCTTTCTTT. This codes for CASRYGRGTEAFF.

Notes on this clonotype: A junction boundary mismatches the germline segment, possibly from a read error. The chain links TRBV6-4 to TRBJ2-7; weak D call: TRBD2 (5 bases). The CDR3 covers 14 residues. CDR1 and CDR2 (germline): MRHNA, SNTAGT. In nucleotides, the CDR3 is TGTGCCAGCAGTTACTCCAAACCGGGATACGAGCAGTACTTC. It codes for CASSYSKPGYEQYF.

This rearrangement joins TRBV2 to TRBJ2-5; 10 bases line up with TRBD1. The CDR3 sequence is 14 residues long. CDR1 SNHLY and CDR2 FYNNEI come from the germline V gene. Unmatched junction bases numbered 8, after V lost 4 bases and J lost 9 bases. The CDR3 reads CASSGTGGDQPQYF. The CDR3 DNA reads as TGTGCCAGCAGTGGGACAGGGGGGGATCAGCCCCAGTACTTC.

This chain connects TRBV29-1 to TRBJ1-2, with 11 bases identical to TRBD1. The length of the CDR3 is 18 residues. V dropped 0 bases and J dropped 4; count of bases not matched to a gene: 13. The germline V gene has CDR1 SQVTM and CDR2 ANQGSEA. The CDR3 DNA is TGCAGCGTTGAAGATCGATCGTCGGGACAGGGGGTGCTCTATGGCTACACCTTC. Residues: CSVEDRSSGQGVLYGYTF.

J is TRBJ2-7 and V is TRBV7-6; 7 nucleotides agree with TRBD2. TRBJ2-1 explains the end of the DNA better; the J call may be wrong. The V gene's germline CDR1 is SGHVS and CDR2 FNYEAQ. This CDR3 spans 17 amino acids. The CDR3 here is CASSLASGGSSYNEQFF. Here the CDR3 DNA reads TGTGCCAGCAGCTTGGCTAGCGGAGGCAGCTCCTACAATGAGCAGTTCTTC.

This clonotype was seen a few times. The V gene is TRBV6-1, the J gene TRBJ1-5; unclear D gene. The CDR3 contains 14 residues. V was cut by 5 bases and J by 2 bases, with 10 bases left in between. In germline, CDR1 is MNHNS, CDR2 SASEGT. CDR3 coding DNA: TGTGCCAGCAGTTTAAGACCTCGCAATCAGCCCCAGCATTTT. Translated: CASSLRPRNQPQHF.

Details on this clonotype: In this CDR3 the conserved last residue, phenylalanine or tryptophan, is missing, so a read error is likely. The V call is TRBV10-3, the J call TRBJ1-1, with 8 nucleotides matching TRBD1. Germline V gene data show CDR1 as ENHRY and CDR2 as SYGVKD. The CDR3 loop spans 14 amino acids. V lost 5 bases to trimming and J lost 3 bases; unmatched junction nucleotides: 5. The CDR3 DNA reads TGTGCCATCAGTTTGACAGGGGCGGACACTGAAGCTTTCCTT. As protein: CAISLTGADTEAFL.

There are many counts of this clonotype. This chain joins TRBV7-2 and TRBJ1-2; possibly TRBD1 for D (5 bases). V was clipped by 5 bases and J by 8 bases, with 15 bases between them. CDR1 SGHTA and CDR2 FQGNSA come from the germline V gene. The CDR3 consists of 13 residues. CDR3 protein: CASSAAQQGGYTF. As DNA, the CDR3 is TGTGCCAGCAGCGCGGCCCAGCAGGGCGGCTACACCTTC.

This clonotype was counted many times. The chain uses TRBV6-5 and TRBJ1-6; D not certain. The V gene lost 6 bases and the J gene lost 5 bases, with 11 bases spanning the gap. This CDR3 spans 14 amino acids. Germline CDR1 reads MNHEY; CDR2 reads SVGAGI. CDR3 in DNA: TGTGCCAGCAGGCGATTCTCGGATAATTCACCCCTCCACTTT. Translated: CASRRFSDNSPLHF.

This clonotype showed up just once. This rearrangement joins TRBV2 to TRBJ1-5; tentative D call: TRBD1 (5 bases). Germline CDR1 and CDR2: SNHLY and FYNNEI. This CDR3 is built from 15 residues. Trimming pared 6 bases from V and 7 bases from J, leaving 19 bases between. The chain's CDR3 is CASRPGRGSLQPQHF. CDR3 DNA sequence: TGTGCCAGCAGACCTGGGAGGGGTTCACTACAGCCCCAGCATTTT.

The V gene is TRBV19, the J gene TRBJ2-5; D uncertain. Germline loops: CDR1 LNHDA, CDR2 SQIVND (reference sequence). The CDR3 covers 14 residues. V was cut by 3 bases and J by 3 bases, with 11 bases left in between. The CDR3 spells CASSIFVGEETQYF. The CDR3 DNA is TGTGCCAGTAGTATCTTTGTAGGAGAAGAGACCCAGTACTTC.

There are a few counts of this clonotype. The chain links TRBV4-1 to TRBJ2-7; no reliable D call. Trimming cost V 1 base and J 2 bases, with 9 bases left between them. This CDR3 is 14 amino acids long. The germline CDR1 and CDR2 sequences are MGHRA and YSYEKL. Here the CDR3 DNA reads TGCGCCAGCAGCCAAGGCCGGTTTACCTACGAGCAGTACTTC. It yields the protein CASSQGRFTYEQYF.

This clonotype was counted ten times or more. A read error may produce the germline difference seen at one junction end. V gene TRBV29-1 combines with J gene TRBJ2-2; D is possibly TRBD2 (5 bases). This CDR3 spans 13 amino acids. Per germline, CDR1 SQVTM and CDR2 ANQGSEA. CDR3 bases: TGCAGCGTTGACGGGAAGAACACCGAGGAGCTGTTTTTT. This codes for CSVDGKNTEELFF.

This sequence joins TRBV5-5 and TRBJ2-7; TRBD1 is a possible D gene (6 bases). This CDR3 is built from 15 residues. V lost 4 bases and J lost 4, with 18 bases in between. Germline V lookup: CDR1 SGHKS, CDR2 YYEKEE (reference sequence). This CDR3 reads CASSPTGTPVYEQYF. The CDR3 DNA reads as TGTGCCAGCAGCCCGACCGGGACACCCGTTTACGAGCAGTACTTC.

This clonotype came up many times. CDR3 coding DNA: TGTGCCAGCAGCAGAGACAGGGGGAATGAAAAACTGTTTTTT. Protein sequence: CASSRDRGNEKLFF. This chain connects TRBV7-9 to TRBJ1-4; 9 bases are shared with TRBD1. CDR3 size: 14 residues. The junction had 3 bases not matched to a gene; V was cut back by 5 bases and J by 5 bases. Germline-derived CDR1 and CDR2 are SEHNR and FQNEAQ (reference sequence).

This clonotype was picked up many times. V gene TRBV9 combines with J gene TRBJ1-1; tentative D call: TRBD1 (6 bases). Trimming left V 0 bases short and J 2 bases short, with 8 bases between. Germline V gene sequence: CDR1 SGDLS, CDR2 YYNGEE. This CDR3 has 14 amino acids. CDR3 sequence reads: CASSVGTDNTEAFF. As DNA, the CDR3 is TGTGCCAGCAGCGTAGGGACAGATAACACTGAAGCTTTCTTT. Full variable domain (remainder filled in from reference TRBV9 and TRBJ1-1): DSGVTQTPKHLITATGQRVTLRCSPRSGDLSVYWYQQSLDQGLQFLIQYYNGEERAKGNILERFSAQQFPDLHSELNLSSLELGDSALYFCASSVGTDNTEAFFGQGTRLTVV.

J is TRBJ2-6 and V is TRBV11-2; D might be TRBD2 (6 bases). The CDR3 contains 18 residues. Trimming took off 11 bases at V and 0 bases at J, with 23 bases between the two ends. Germline CDR1 reads SGHAT; CDR2 reads FQNNGV. CDR3 in DNA: TGTGCCTGCCTTCCCGGGTTGGGACTTAGCTCTGGGGCCAACGTCCTGACTTTC. This gives the protein CACLPGLGLSSGANVLTF.

This clonotype has only a few counts. This sequence joins TRBV2 and TRBJ2-6; tentative D call: TRBD1 (5 bases). From germline, CDR1 is SNHLY and CDR2 FYNNEI. The germline V and J ends were trimmed by 5 bases and 2 bases, with 7 bases remaining between them. The length of the CDR3 is 14 residues. The CDR3 here is CASSSQAGANVLTF. CDR3 DNA: TGTGCCAGCAGTTCACAGGCTGGGGCCAACGTCCTGACTTTC.

This rearrangement joins TRBV2 to TRBJ1-5; D gene uncertain. Germline V lookup: CDR1 SNHLY, CDR2 FYNNEI. The CDR3 totals 14 residues. Trimming shortened V by 6 bases and J by 11 bases, and 20 bases separated the two germline ends. DNA of the CDR3: TGTGCCAGCAGACTAGCGGGAGGGCCTGGGACCCAGCATTTT. Protein product: CASRLAGGPGTQHF.

This clonotype has ten or more counts. This chain uses TRBV7-3 with TRBJ2-2, with a tentative D call TRBD1 (6 bases). The V gene lost 1 base and the J gene lost 6 bases, with 18 bases spanning the gap. The CDR3 loop spans 17 amino acids. Germline lookup yields CDR1 SGHTA and CDR2 FQGTGA. DNA for the CDR3: TGTGCCAGCAGCTTAAGTCGAGAACAGGGTGTGGCCGGGGAGCTGTTTTTT. Protein: CASSLSREQGVAGELFF.

The chain carries TRBV5-1 and TRBJ2-7, with D maybe TRBD1 (5 bases). Germline CDR1 is SGHRS and CDR2 is YFSETQ. V shed 1 base and J shed 5 bases, with 16 bases lying between them. The CDR3 has 15 residues. CDR3 bases: TGCGCCAGCAGCTTGACCGCTTCTAGGGGCGACGAGCAGTACTTC. Its translation: CASSLTASRGDEQYF.

This clonotype was observed a handful of times. V is TRBV10-1 and J is TRBJ1-3; D unclear. The germline V gene encodes CDR1 WNHNN and CDR2 SYGVQD (reference sequence). V shed 2 bases and J shed 2 bases, with 7 bases lying between them. This CDR3 has 14 residues. The CDR3 DNA reads as TGCGCCAGCAGTGAGGGCAGCGCTGGAAACACCATATATTTT. It translates to CASSEGSAGNTIYF.

The gene calls are TRBV10-3 and TRBJ2-4; a weak D match, TRBD1 (5 bases). V was pared by 2 bases and J by 0 bases, with 11 bases between. This CDR3 spans 16 amino acids. CDR1 and CDR2 (germline): ENHRY, SYGVKD. This CDR3 is CAISEGAGLAKNIQYF. The CDR3 DNA sequence: TGTGCCATCAGTGAGGGGGCAGGCCTAGCCAAAAACATTCAGTACTTC.

The J gene is TRBJ2-5, the V gene TRBV19, with TRBD1 as a possible D gene (5 bases). Germline CDR1 is LNHDA and CDR2 is SQIVND (reference sequence). CDR3 length: 15 residues. V gave up 7 bases and J gave up 5 bases, with 20 bases separating them. CDR3: CASTSRGRALETQYF. In nucleotides, the CDR3 is TGTGCCAGTACCTCAAGGGGTAGGGCGTTGGAGACCCAGTACTTC.

This clonotype was observed a few times. This chain uses TRBV29-1 with TRBJ1-1; the D gene is possibly TRBD1 (5 bases). V was pared by 4 bases and J by 4 bases, with 16 bases between. CDR3 size: 14 residues. Germline assignment: CDR1 SQVTM and CDR2 ANQGSEA. CDR3 protein: CSVAVGLGGTEAFF. DNA for the CDR3: TGCAGCGTTGCGGTGGGTCTCGGGGGCACTGAAGCTTTCTTT.

V is TRBV9 and J is TRBJ2-7, with 8 bases fitting TRBD2. J gave up 3 bases and V 0 bases, and 2 bases lay outside the gene matches. CDR1 SGDLS and CDR2 YYNGEE come from the germline V gene. The CDR3 loop spans 14 amino acids. CDR3 nucleotide sequence: TGTGCCAGCAGCGTAGAACTAGCGGTCTACGAGCAGTACTTC. This codes for CASSVELAVYEQYF.

On this clonotype itself: The CDR3 does not end in the conserved phenylalanine or tryptophan, so this is likely a read error. The J gene is TRBJ2-6, the V gene TRBV10-3; 8 bases are shared with TRBD2. The trim removed 8 bases at V and 0 bases at J, leaving 6 bases unmatched. This CDR3 contains 16 residues. Looked up from germline, CDR1 is ENHRY and CDR2 is SYGVKD. CDR3 amino acids: CAIGTSYFSGANVLTY. The CDR3 DNA is TGTGCCATCGGGACTAGTTACTTCTCTGGGGCCAACGTCCTGACTTAC.

The count of this clonotype is one. The V call is TRBV7-3, the J call TRBJ2-2, with 9 bases that match TRBD1. This CDR3 comprises 14 residues. CDR1 SGHTA and CDR2 FQGTGA come from the germline V gene. V lost 6 bases and J lost 8; bases outside the gene matches: 7. The DNA for the CDR3 is TGTGCCAGCAGTGCGTCGGACAGGGGTGGGGAGCTGTTTTTT. Protein sequence: CASSASDRGGELFF.

The V and J genes are TRBV24-1 and TRBJ1-5; tentative D call: TRBD1 (5 bases). V lost 3 bases and J 1 base, leaving 12 bases between the germline ends. CDR1 KGHDR and CDR2 SFDVKD come from the germline V gene. The CDR3 is made up of 16 amino acids. The CDR3 protein is CATSDRSGGSNQPQHF. In DNA, the CDR3 is TGTGCCACCAGTGATCGCAGCGGGGGAAGCAATCAGCCCCAGCATTTT.

In this sample, this clonotype turned up many times. The chain carries TRBV4-2 and TRBJ1-2; a weak D match, TRBD1 (6 bases). Trimming cost V 1 base and J 3 bases, with 12 bases left between them. CDR1 is LGHNA and CDR2 is YNFKEQ in the germline V gene. There are 15 residues in the CDR3. The CDR3 DNA follows: TGTGCCAGCAGCCAAGTGCCGGAGGGGGACTATGGCTACACCTTC. Its translation: CASSQVPEGDYGYTF.